This T cell receptor (beta chain) is drawn from a study of OX40 agonist ivuxolimab in advanced cancers. Study as a whole: Intravenous ivuxolimab at 0.01 to 10 mg/kg was given to patients every 2 weeks.

V was trimmed by 10 bases and J by 8 bases, leaving 20 bases between them. Per the germline V gene, CDR1 is WSHSY and CDR2 is SAAADI. This CDR3 region has 14 residues. On this clone: As yet, its antigen is unknown.

Blood samples were obtained at baseline, cycle 4 day 1, and cycle 7 day 1. Sequencing used immunoSEQ multiplex PCR; TCRdb keeps in-frame clones, though not all of them. The sample lists about 49,000 clones, 85% occurring once. Study observations and caveats: In CD8+ T cells, expanded clones were on average more numerous than in CD4+. Low normalized T-cell clonal expansion was additionally recorded for some nonresponders.

Specimen: CD4+ or CD8+ T cells sorted from blood, collected in a trial of the OX40 agonist ivuxolimab. The receptor comes from an adult with an advanced solid tumor such as melanoma, head and neck, liver or kidney cancer. The rearrangement links TRBV10-2 to TRBJ2-2, with D perhaps given as TRBD1 or TRBD2 (6 bases each). The CDR3 region is CATFGGPFPGELFF. The CDR3 nucleotides read TGCGCCACCTTTGGGGGGCCCTTCCCAGGGGAGCTGTTTTTT.